This TCR beta chain was recorded in a study of response to subunit inactivated influenza vaccine. Trimming cost V 10 bases and J 2 bases, with 14 bases left between them. This CDR3 contains 13 residues. Germline V CDR1 and CDR2: ENHRY, SYGVKD. TCRdb recomputed calls from the RT-PCR reads with MiXCR, one row per CDR3 protein. Found here are approximately 520,000 distinct CDR3 sequences, 16% of them singletons; the top ten hold less than 4%. Study observations and caveats: Each seasonal influenza vaccination, the authors suggested, recruits few new T cells.

This clonotype was counted many times. No antigen is known for it. The TCR sequence derives from a man between 50 and 75 years old who received an inactivated influenza vaccine. This specimen was CD4+ T cells sorted from PBMCs, taken 23 months after vaccination. V and J are TRBV10-3 and TRBJ2-5; TRBD2 is a possible D gene (6 bases). CDR3 DNA: TGTGCCACCGGGGACTGGCAGCAAGAGACCCAGTACTTC. Residues: CATGDWQQETQYF.